One sample yielded the 28 T cell receptor beta chains listed below, sequenced in a study of radiotherapy plus CTLA-4 blockade in lung cancer. Here immunoSEQ multiplex PCR was the method, and the copy in TCRdb shows in-frame clones only, minus some. In the table there are some 62,000 clones, around 77% of which are singletons. The sequenced sample was peripheral blood, obtained from a patient treated with radiotherapy plus ipilimumab. The receptors stem from a human donor with non-small cell lung cancer who had a complete response to radiotherapy plus ipilimumab.

The V gene is TRBV7-2, the J gene TRBJ2-5; 7 positions agree with TRBD1. The ends lost 5 bases at V and 4 bases at J; junction bases unmatched: 4. Looked up from germline, CDR1 is SGHTA and CDR2 is FQGNSA. This CDR3 has 13 residues. For the CDR3, the DNA is TGTGCCAGCAGCCTGAGACAGGGAGAGACCCAGTACTTC. Translating gives CASSLRQGETQYF.

The chain combines TRBV25-1 with TRBJ2-5, with TRBD1 matching over 11 bases. The CDR3 covers 14 residues. V was clipped by 6 bases and J by 5 bases; unmatched bases: 5. Germline assignment: CDR1 MGHDK and CDR2 SYGVNS. The CDR3 DNA follows: TGTGCCAGCAGATTGGGACAGGGGGGCGAGACCCAGTACTTC. It is translated as CASRLGQGGETQYF.

Only one count was recorded for this clone. The chain combines TRBV5-1 with TRBJ2-3; 11 bases are shared with TRBD1. The CDR3 is 15 amino acids. V trimming: 2 bases; J trimming: 4 bases; junction bases outside the gene matches: 3. Germline CDR1 reads SGHRS; CDR2 reads YFSETQ. The CDR3 nucleotides are TGCGCCAGCAGCTTCAGGGGACAGGGGGCAGATACGCAGTATTTT. This sequence encodes CASSFRGQGADTQYF.

The CDR3 DNA reads as TGCGCCAGCAGCTTGGTAGTCGGGGCTGAAGCTTTCTTT. Protein product: CASSLVVGAEAFF. V and J are TRBV5-1 and TRBJ1-1; D is ambiguous. Germline CDR1 and CDR2: SGHRS and YFSETQ. The germline V and J ends were trimmed by 0 bases and 6 bases, with 9 bases remaining between them. CDR3 length: 13 amino acids. The full variable domain, rest sourced from reference TRBV5-1 and TRBJ1-1, is KAGVTQTPRYLIKTRGQQVTLSCSPISGHRSVSWYQQTPGQGLQFLFEYFSETQRNKGNFPGRFSGRQFSNSRSEMNVSTLELGDSALYLCASSLVVGAEAFFGQGTRLTVV.

Notes on this clone: In this CDR3 the conserved last residue, phenylalanine or tryptophan, is missing, so a read error is likely. V gene TRBV19 combines with J gene TRBJ1-1; D may be TRBD1 (5 bases). V was pared by 7 bases and J by 7 bases, with 19 bases between. This CDR3 spans 14 amino acids. Germline CDR1 reads LNHDA; CDR2 reads SQIVND (reference sequence). The CDR3 bases are TGTGCCAGTACCTCGACAGTACCCAATAGTGAAGCTTTCCTT. This sequence encodes CASTSTVPNSEAFL.

This clone was detected only once. V and J are TRBV7-2 and TRBJ2-7; D gene uncertain. The germline V gene has CDR1 SGHTA and CDR2 FQGNSA. The germline V and J ends were trimmed by 0 bases and 7 bases, with 13 bases remaining between them. This CDR3 comprises 14 residues. CDR3 in amino acids: CASSLAQSVGEQYV. The CDR3 nucleotides are TGTGCCAGCAGCTTAGCGCAGAGCGTGGGGGAGCAGTACGTC.

This chain uses TRBV7-2 with TRBJ2-7, with TRBD1 identical over 9 bases. The CDR3 runs to 12 residues. Per the germline V gene, CDR1 is SGHTA and CDR2 is FQGNSA. J was trimmed by 6 bases and V by 5 bases; bases with no gene match: 2. The CDR3 coding sequence is TGTGCCAGCAGCCACAGGGGGCTCGAGCAGTACTTC. The encoded protein is CASSHRGLEQYF. Full variable domain (outside the CDR3, taken from reference TRBV7-2 and TRBJ2-7): GAGVSQSPSNKVTEKGKDVELRCDPISGHTALYWYRQSLGQGLEFLIYFQGNSAPDKSGLPSDRFSAERTGGSVSTLTIQRTQQEDSAVYLCASSHRGLEQYFGPGTRLTVT.

This rearrangement joins TRBV25-1 to TRBJ2-1; D might be TRBD2 (6 bases). The CDR3 has 13 amino acids. V lost 2 bases to trimming and J lost 7 bases, with 9 bases between them. Germline values: CDR1 MGHDK, CDR2 SYGVNS. The CDR3 spells CASSEKLANEQFF. For the CDR3, the DNA is TGTGCCAGCAGTGAAAAACTAGCAAATGAGCAGTTCTTC.

The gene calls are TRBV18 and TRBJ1-2, with D maybe TRBD1 (5 bases). The CDR3 is 16 amino acids. Germline lookup yields CDR1 KGHSH and CDR2 LQKENI. Between the trimmed V and J ends, which lost 2 bases and 6 bases, there was a span of 19 bases. The CDR3 DNA reads as TGTGCCAGCTCACCATCTCTAGGAGGCAGGGAAGATGGCTACACCTTC. It yields the protein CASSPSLGGREDGYTF.

As for this clone: At the DNA level, this CDR3 is encoded by other sequences in the same sample as well. The genes are TRBV9 and TRBJ1-4; TRBD1 aligns across 10 bases. The germline V gene encodes CDR1 SGDLS and CDR2 YYNGEE. The V and J ends lost 3 bases and 8 bases, in that order; junction bases with no gene match: 4. This CDR3 has 14 amino acids. The CDR3 DNA follows: TGTGCCAGCAGCGCTGGGACAGGGGTGGAAAAACTGTTTTTT. The encoded protein is CASSAGTGVEKLFF.

With respect to this clone: An end of the junction differs from the germline gene, which may be a read error. This chain joins TRBV19 and TRBJ1-1, with D perhaps matching TRBD1 (5 bases). Per the germline V gene, CDR1 is LNHDA and CDR2 is SQIVND (reference sequence). This CDR3 has 12 residues. For the CDR3, the DNA is TGTGCCAGTAGTGTAGACAGTTTTGAAGCTTTCTTT. It codes for CASSVDSFEAFF. Drawing the rest from reference TRBV19 and TRBJ1-1, the complete variable domain is DGGITQSPKYLFRKEGQNVTLSCEQNLNHDAMYWYRQDPGQGLRLIYYSQIVNDFQKGDIAEGYSVSREKKESFPLTVTSAQKNPTAFYLCASSVDSFEAFFGQGTRLTVV.

J is TRBJ1-3 and V is TRBV6-5; TRBD1 might be the D (5 bases). The CDR3 contains 13 residues. CDR1 and CDR2 (germline): MNHEY, SVGAGI. Trimming cost V 5 bases and J 7 bases, with 12 bases left between them. CDR3 in amino acids: CASSDSGINTIYF. The CDR3, as DNA: TGTGCCAGCAGTGACAGCGGCATTAACACCATATATTTT.

The chain is built from TRBV7-2 and TRBJ2-1, with TRBD1 identical over 9 bases. The CDR3 covers 15 residues. Germline V lookup: CDR1 SGHTA, CDR2 FQGNSA. Unmatched junction bases numbered 3, after V lost 3 bases and J lost 3 bases. Here the CDR3 reads CASSLGDRDYNEQFF. As DNA, the CDR3 is TGTGCCAGCAGCTTGGGGGACAGGGACTACAATGAGCAGTTCTTC.

The V and J genes are TRBV18 and TRBJ2-2; D remains unclear. Germline V gene sequence: CDR1 KGHSH, CDR2 LQKENI. The ends were cut back, 0 bases at V and 2 bases at J, with 31 bases in the middle. The CDR3 runs to 23 residues. The CDR3 here is CASSPPSGLGLPIHQTNTGELFF. The CDR3 DNA sequence: TGTGCCAGCTCACCACCGAGTGGGTTGGGATTACCAATCCACCAGACAAACACCGGGGAGCTGTTTTTT. Complete variable domain (other parts from reference TRBV18 and TRBJ2-2): NAGVMQNPRHLVRRRGQEARLRCSPMKGHSHVYWYRQLPEEGLKFMVYLQKENIIDESGMPKERFSAEFPKEGPSILRIQQVVRGDSAAYFCASSPPSGLGLPIHQTNTGELFFGEGSRLTVL.

This chain uses TRBV28 with TRBJ2-5; TRBD1 or TRBD2 may be the D gene (5 bases each). Trimming shortened V by 4 bases and J by 1 base, and 10 bases separated the two germline ends. The V gene's germline CDR1 is MDHEN and CDR2 SYDVKM. CDR3 size: 14 residues. The CDR3 reads CASSSGTPQETQYF. For the CDR3, the DNA is TGTGCCAGCAGTTCCGGGACGCCCCAAGAGACCCAGTACTTC.

This chain connects TRBV5-1 to TRBJ2-5; D gene ambiguous. CDR1 is SGHRS, CDR2 YFSETQ, per germline. Trimming removed 0 bases at V and 5 bases at J, with 5 bases between. The CDR3 extends over 12 amino acids. The CDR3 coding sequence is TGCGCCAGCAGCTTGGGACGGGAGACCCAGTACTTC. Protein product: CASSLGRETQYF.

This chain joins TRBV7-2 and TRBJ2-5; 16 bases agree with TRBD2. Looked up from germline, CDR1 is SGHTA and CDR2 is FQGNSA. There are 17 residues in the CDR3. Unmatched junction bases numbered 11, after V lost 8 bases and J lost 5 bases. The CDR3 nucleotides read TGTGCCAGCCATACCGGGACTAGCGGGGGGGCGGCGGAGACCCAGTACTTC. Translated: CASHTGTSGGAAETQYF.

The V gene is TRBV27, the J gene TRBJ2-2; 8 bases match TRBD1. Looked up from germline, CDR1 is MNHEY and CDR2 is SMNVEV (reference sequence). CDR3 size: 14 residues. Germline trimming cut 4 bases from V and 8 bases from J; bases unmatched to any gene: 6. CDR3 sequence: CASSWAGGTGELFF. The CDR3 DNA is TGTGCCAGCAGTTGGGCAGGGGGCACTGGGGAGCTGTTTTTT.

The V and J genes are TRBV30 and TRBJ1-2; D possibly corresponds to TRBD1 (5 bases). Germline V lookup: CDR1 GTSNPN, CDR2 SVGIG (reference sequence). There are 17 residues in the CDR3. V gave up 0 bases and J gave up 5 bases, with 22 bases separating them. The CDR3 reads CAWSVFKEGSLVYGYTF. CDR3 DNA: TGTGCCTGGAGTGTATTCAAGGAGGGGTCCTTAGTTTATGGCTACACCTTC.

The chain joins TRBV2 to TRBJ2-7, with 10 positions matching TRBD2. There are 16 residues in the CDR3. The J segment lost 6 bases and the V segment lost 1 base, leaving 9 bases of the junction unmatched. From germline, CDR1 is SNHLY and CDR2 FYNNEI. CDR3 sequence: CASSEVASGSSPEQYV. The DNA of the CDR3 is TGTGCCAGCAGTGAAGTGGCTAGCGGGAGTTCGCCCGAGCAGTACGTC.

This clone was observed a handful of times. J is TRBJ1-4 and V is TRBV7-9; D is unresolved. CDR1 and CDR2 (germline): SEHNR, FQNEAQ (reference sequence). The CDR3 covers 16 residues. Between the trimmed V and J ends, which lost 1 base and 2 bases, there was a span of 11 bases. The CDR3 DNA sequence: TGTGCCAGCAGCTTAGGGGAGAGTATCACTAATGAAAAACTGTTTTTT. Protein sequence: CASSLGESITNEKLFF.

V gene TRBV5-1 combines with J gene TRBJ2-1; D gene ambiguous. CDR3 length: 14 amino acids. V dropped 3 bases and J dropped 14 bases, with 21 bases sitting between them. Germline assignment: CDR1 SGHRS and CDR2 YFSETQ. The CDR3 sequence: CASSSMGQQSGEFF. The DNA of the CDR3 is TGCGCCAGCAGCTCGATGGGCCAGCAGAGTGGAGAGTTCTTC.

Comments on this clone: Germline and junction disagree at one end, which may indicate a read error. V and J are TRBV14 and TRBJ2-7; the D gene is possibly TRBD1 (6 bases). Germline values: CDR1 SGHDN, CDR2 FVKESK. CDR3 length: 12 amino acids. The CDR3 here is CASSHLGSGGEF. The CDR3 DNA sequence: TGTGCCAGCAGCCATTTAGGGAGTGGGGGCGAATTC.

This clone was detected a few times. This rearrangement joins TRBV4-1 to TRBJ2-2; D may be TRBD1 (6 bases). Germline CDR1 reads MGHRA; CDR2 reads YSYEKL. There are 17 residues in the CDR3. The V end lost 4 bases, the J end lost 10 bases, and 25 bases lay between the germline ends. CDR3 sequence reads: CASSRPLFGQPASELFF. The CDR3 nucleotides are TGCGCCAGCAGCCGACCCCTCTTTGGACAGCCTGCTTCGGAGCTGTTTTTT.

The chain uses TRBV30 and TRBJ1-3, with 7 bases that match TRBD1. The CDR3 runs to 14 residues. Germline V gene lookup returns CDR1 GTSNPN and CDR2 SVGIG (reference sequence). Trimming at V came to 5 bases and at J to 8 bases, leaving 12 bases not matched to a gene. The CDR3 loop is CAWGTTGFWDTIYF. CDR3 bases: TGTGCCTGGGGTACGACAGGGTTTTGGGACACCATATATTTT.

This chain links TRBV7-8 with TRBJ1-6; perhaps TRBD1 as D (5 bases). This CDR3 comprises 14 residues. Trimming took 2 bases from V and 6 from J, leaving 8 bases between them. The germline V gene has CDR1 SGHVS and CDR2 FQNEAQ. The CDR3 is CASSLMTANSPLHF. The CDR3 nucleotides are TGTGCCAGCAGCTTAATGACAGCTAATTCACCCCTCCACTTT. Filled out from reference TRBV7-8 and TRBJ1-6, the complete variable domain reads GAGVSQSPRYKVAKRGQDVALRCDPISGHVSLFWYQQALGQGPEFLTYFQNEAQLDKSGLPSDRFFAERPEGSVSTLKIQRTQQEDSAVYLCASSLMTANSPLHFGNGTRLTVT.

This clone has a handful of counts. The rearrangement joins TRBV19 to TRBJ2-7; a possible D gene is TRBD1 (6 bases). This CDR3 is built from 15 residues. The V end was cut by 6 bases, the J end by 7 bases, with 22 bases between. Looked up from germline, CDR1 is LNHDA and CDR2 is SQIVND (reference sequence). CDR3 amino acids: CASSISLGTPREQYF. CDR3 nucleotide sequence: TGTGCCAGTAGCATATCCTTGGGGACACCAAGGGAGCAGTACTTC.

The chain uses TRBV5-1 and TRBJ2-2, with 7 positions matching TRBD2. The germline V gene has CDR1 SGHRS and CDR2 YFSETQ. The CDR3 is made up of 14 amino acids. V lost 5 bases to trimming and J lost 1 base; unmatched junction nucleotides: 2. For the CDR3, the DNA is TGCGCCAGCAGGCCGGGGGGGAACACCGGGGAGCTGTTTTTT. Its translation: CASRPGGNTGELFF.